This is a list of T cell receptor beta chains from one sample in a study of CD8+ T cells in alopecia areata. The assay was immunoSEQ multiplex PCR, and TCRdb's table has in-frame clones only and misses some. Of 200,000 or so clones in the sample, 45% to 70% are singletons; the top ten hold roughly 5%. The sequencing sample was made of CD8+ T cells sorted from blood. Every receptor here comes from a human donor in good health. Both conserved end residues are part of each CDR3. Each record gives: D gene, clone size, V gene, J gene, CDR3 DNA, CDR3 protein. A D gene is named only where the DNA matches it firmly. Rows give clone size only sometimes, using once, few, many, or a class for an expanded clone.

>TRBD2|few|TRBV7-7|TRBJ2-1
TGTGCCAGCAGCCCAGGAGCGGGGGGTTACAATGAGCAGTTCTTC
CASSPGAGGYNEQFF
>NA|NA|TRBV27|TRBJ1-2
TGTGCCAGCAGGGGGACTATATCAGGAACTAACTATGGCTACACCTTC
CASRGTISGTNYGYTF
>TRBD1|once|TRBV9|TRBJ2-7
TGTGCCAGCAGCGTCACCGGGACAGAAACATACGAGCAGTACTTC
CASSVTGTETYEQYF
>NA|NA|TRBV29-1|TRBJ1-2
TGCAGCGTTGAGGCTCCGGGTGTGGGCTACACCTTC
CSVEAPGVGYTF
>TRBD1|NA|TRBV5-4|TRBJ2-5
TGTGCCAGCAGCTTGGTAGACAGGGCATTGGGGCTCGAGACCCAGTACTTC
CASSLVDRALGLETQYF
>NA|few|TRBV9|TRBJ1-2
TGTGCCAGCAGCGTGTCCGGTGGCTACACCTTC
CASSVSGGYTF
>NA|NA|TRBV27|TRBJ2-3
TGTGCCAGCAGTTTAGGGCCGAGGACAGATACGCAGTATTTT
CASSLGPRTDTQYF
>NA|NA|TRBV27|TRBJ2-3
TGTGCCAGCAGCCCTCCAGGACCCACAGATACGCAGTATTTT
CASSPPGPTDTQYF
>NA|NA|TRBV15|TRBJ2-1
TGTGCCACCAGAGCTATACTGGTCGATGAGCAGTTCTTC
CATRAILVDEQFF
>NA|NA|TRBV29-1|TRBJ2-2
TGCAGCGTTAGCCGAGACAGCAACACCGGGGAGCTGTTTTTT
CSVSRDSNTGELFF
>NA|NA|TRBV15|TRBJ2-3
TGTGCCACCAGCTTTTCTGGCGTCGCTAGCACAGATACGCAGTATTTT
CATSFSGVASTDTQYF
>TRBD2|NA|TRBV5-1|TRBJ2-7
TGCGCCAGCAGCTTCCCCCGAGCGGGGGGGCATCTCGGGTCCTACGAGCAGTACTTC
CASSFPRAGGHLGSYEQYF
>TRBD1|NA|TRBV29-1|TRBJ2-7
TGCAGCGTTGAAGGGCTGAAGGGGGCCGAGCAGTACTTC
CSVEGLKGAEQYF
>TRBD1|NA|TRBV29-1|TRBJ1-1
TGCAGCGTGATAGGAGGCGACAGGGGCGCTGAAGCTTTCTTT
CSVIGGDRGAEAFF
>NA|NA|TRBV7-9|TRBJ2-1
TGTGCCAGCAGCTCGTCGAGACAGCCCAATGAGCAGTTCTTC
CASSSSRQPNEQFF
>TRBD2|NA|TRBV27|TRBJ2-7
TGTGCCAGCAGTGCCGAGCGGGGGGCCTTTTACGAGCAGTACTTC
CASSAERGAFYEQYF
>NA|few|TRBV6-5|TRBJ2-7
TGTGCCAGCAGCGGGGACGGACCCTACGAGCAGTACTTC
CASSGDGPYEQYF
>TRBD1|few|TRBV23-1|TRBJ2-3
TGCGCCAGCAGTCTCGGGACAGGGCGATCACCCACAGATACGCAGTATTTT
CASSLGTGRSPTDTQYF
>NA|NA|TRBV29-1|TRBJ1-1
TGCAGCGTTGAAGGGAACCTCGGAGGGGCTTTCTTT
CSVEGNLGGAFF
>TRBD1|NA|TRBV29-1|TRBJ1-1
TGCAGCGTGAGGACAGGGGAGGGGACTGAAGCTTTCTTT
CSVRTGEGTEAFF
>NA|NA|TRBV5-1|TRBJ2-7
TGCGCCAGCAGCTTGGAAAGCAAAATGGACGAGCAGTACTTC
CASSLESKMDEQYF
>TRBD1|few|TRBV11-2|TRBJ2-7
TGTGCCAGCATGTTCCACCGGGACAGGGCCTACGAGCAGTACTTC
CASMFHRDRAYEQYF
>NA|few|TRBV29-1|TRBJ1-1
TGCAGCGTTGAAGGCAGGGAGGACACTGAAGCTTTCTTT
CSVEGREDTEAFF
>TRBD2|NA|TRBV30|TRBJ2-1
TGTGCCTGGATGACTAGCGGATACAATGAGCAGTTCTTC
CAWMTSGYNEQFF
>NA|NA|TRBV11-2|TRBJ1-2
TGTGCCTTCTCAAAGAACAAGATCTATGGCTACACCTTC
CAFSKNKIYGYTF
>TRBD2|NA|TRBV4-1|TRBJ2-1
TGCGCCAGCAGCCAAGATTCACTAGCGAGCTACAATGAGCAGTTCTTC
CASSQDSLASYNEQFF
>TRBD1|few|TRBV19|TRBJ1-2
TGTGCCAGTAGTATCTTGGGACAGGGGTCCGGCTACACCTTC
CASSILGQGSGYTF
>NA|once|TRBV5-6|TRBJ2-1
TGTGCCAGCAGCTTGGGGACATACAATGAGCAGTTCTTC
CASSLGTYNEQFF
>TRBD2|NA|TRBV11-2|TRBJ2-5
TGTGCCAGCAGCTTCGGGGGGGCGGAACAAGAGACCCAGTACTTC
CASSFGGAEQETQYF
>TRBD1|NA|TRBV7-9|TRBJ2-7
TGTGCCAGCAGCGCCCGGGACAGGGACTACGAGCAGTACTTC
CASSARDRDYEQYF
>TRBD1|NA|TRBV2|TRBJ2-1
TGTGCACAGGGGGCCAACAATGAGCAGTTCTTC
CAQGANNEQFF
>TRBD2|NA|TRBV7-6|TRBJ2-3
TGTGCCAGCAGCTTATTCAGAAGCGGGGGTGTCACAGATACGCAGTATTTT
CASSLFRSGGVTDTQYF
>TRBD1|NA|TRBV15|TRBJ1-5
TGTGCCACCAGCAGAGACCTGGACAGGGCTCAGCCCCAGCATTTT
CATSRDLDRAQPQHF
>NA|NA|TRBV30|TRBJ1-2
TGTGCCTGGAGTGTGGTGGCCTATGGCTACACCTTC
CAWSVVAYGYTF
>NA|NA|TRBV13|TRBJ1-1
TGTGCCAGCAGGACCTTCGGGGGGACTGAAGCTTTCTTT
CASRTFGGTEAFF
>NA|NA|TRBV5-1|TRBJ2-7
TGCGCCAGCAGCTTGGTTACGGGTTCATCATCGTACGAGCAGTACTTC
CASSLVTGSSSYEQYF